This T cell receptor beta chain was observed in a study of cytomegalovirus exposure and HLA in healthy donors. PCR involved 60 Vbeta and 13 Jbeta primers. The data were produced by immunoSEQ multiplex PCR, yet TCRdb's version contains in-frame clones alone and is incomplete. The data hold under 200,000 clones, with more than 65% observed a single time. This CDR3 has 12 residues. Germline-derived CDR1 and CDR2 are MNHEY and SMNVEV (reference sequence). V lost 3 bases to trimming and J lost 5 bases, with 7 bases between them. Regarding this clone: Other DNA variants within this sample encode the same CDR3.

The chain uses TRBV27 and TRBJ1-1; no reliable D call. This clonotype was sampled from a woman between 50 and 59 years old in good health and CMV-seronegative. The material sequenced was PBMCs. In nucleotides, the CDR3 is TGTGCCAGCAGTTTCCGCGGGACTGAAGCTTTCTTT. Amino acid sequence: CASSFRGTEAFF.